These T cell receptor beta chains were read from a single sample in a study of OX40 agonist ivuxolimab in advanced cancers. Method: immunoSEQ multiplex PCR; TCRdb's copy keeps in-frame clones and lacks some. Seen here are 50,000 to 65,000 clones, roughly 90% observed once, and the top ten hold around 6.4%. The sequencing here drew on CD4+ or CD8+ T cells sorted from blood, taken in a trial of the OX40 agonist ivuxolimab. All receptors derive from an adult with an advanced solid tumor such as melanoma, head and neck, liver or kidney cancer. The CDR3 runs from the conserved cysteine through the conserved F or W. The order of the fields is V gene, CDR3 protein.

V gene: TRBV5-5; CDR3 protein: CASSRSTGSYSNQPQHF
V gene: TRBV28; CDR3 protein: CASSLGFHNEQFF
V gene: TRBV28; CDR3 protein: CASSLYSHTVFSYGYTF
V gene: TRBV5-1; CDR3 protein: CASSLEITLDGYTF
V gene: TRBV6-5; CDR3 protein: CASSGGQPQHF
V gene: TRBV5-1; CDR3 protein: CASSVLGQGPYEQYF
V gene: TRBV30; CDR3 protein: CAWSHGTGAYGYTF
V gene: TRBV6-4; CDR3 protein: CASSDVRGLLNSPLHF
V gene: TRBV9; CDR3 protein: CASSGGGEKLFF
V gene: TRBV13; CDR3 protein: CARVYEQYF
V gene: TRBV5-1; CDR3 protein: CASSPFSGGAQETQYF
V gene: TRBV30; CDR3 protein: CAWSVARATETQYF
V gene: TRBV19; CDR3 protein: CASSLAGGQDTQYF
V gene: TRBV6-6; CDR3 protein: CASRPGVSYEQYF
V gene: TRBV4-1; CDR3 protein: CASSQGEGGAKFTQYF
V gene: TRBV7-8; CDR3 protein: CASSGTGTTGNTIYF
V gene: TRBV15; CDR3 protein: CATSVTGTGDIWEKLFF
V gene: TRBV19; CDR3 protein: CASSMARGHMNTEAFF
V gene: TRBV30; CDR3 protein: CAWNMGSLTYGYTF
V gene: TRBV30; CDR3 protein: CAWSRYFTGGNYGYTF
V gene: TRBV6-5; CDR3 protein: CASSYAGFLGYTF
V gene: TRBV7-2; CDR3 protein: CASSFGGFGEQYF
V gene: TRBV14; CDR3 protein: CASSQIKGTGGEAFF
V gene: TRBV5-1; CDR3 protein: CASSLAGTGDEKLFF
V gene: TRBV19; CDR3 protein: CASLDRYKAFF
V gene: TRBV5-1; CDR3 protein: CASSLVPPSTSTDTQYF
V gene: TRBV19; CDR3 protein: CASSLTPGRTGGEQFF
V gene: TRBV9; CDR3 protein: CASSAASTDTQYF
V gene: TRBV11-2; CDR3 protein: CASSLGGRGGPEQFF
V gene: TRBV6-5; CDR3 protein: CASSYPDSFTVHF
V gene: TRBV7-2; CDR3 protein: CASSLQGMNTEAFF
V gene: TRBV14; CDR3 protein: CASSQQGGTGELFF
V gene: TRBV11-2; CDR3 protein: CASSLGRGEQYF
V gene: TRBV6-5; CDR3 protein: CASSYRTSGMVF
V gene: TRBV11-3; CDR3 protein: CASSLGNNEQFF
V gene: TRBV9; CDR3 protein: CASSVVASGPTDTQYF
V gene: TRBV28; CDR3 protein: CASSQALGNQPQHF
V gene: TRBV9; CDR3 protein: CASSALSGSDEQYF
V gene: TRBV4-1; CDR3 protein: CASSPGTASYGYTF
V gene: TRBV6-6; CDR3 protein: CASSPSRTEAFF
V gene: TRBV7-8; CDR3 protein: CASSSMRQSNQPQHF
V gene: TRBV7-6; CDR3 protein: CASSPGPRTGGYGYTF
V gene: TRBV10-2; CDR3 protein: CASSAGSGNTIYF
V gene: TRBV21-1; CDR3 protein: CASSNPQPRRGYEQYF
V gene: TRBV2; CDR3 protein: CASKLWGEETQYF
V gene: TRBV5-1; CDR3 protein: CASSLTGTGADTQYF
V gene: TRBV4-2; CDR3 protein: CASSQGSSGNTIYF
V gene: TRBV4-1; CDR3 protein: CASSQDNYRTIANIQYF
V gene: TRBV7-6; CDR3 protein: CASSLGGGGAGEQFF
V gene: TRBV6-5; CDR3 protein: CASSYDGTGANQPQHF
V gene: TRBV6-5; CDR3 protein: CASSFSRGETQYF
V gene: TRBV2; CDR3 protein: CASNTNTEAFF
V gene: TRBV5-8; CDR3 protein: CASRALAGNNYGYTF
V gene: TRBV5-1; CDR3 protein: CASSLGAGRSPETQYF
V gene: TRBV7-3; CDR3 protein: CASSSQKNTDTQYF